A single sample is the source of the 16 T cell receptor beta chains below, sequenced in a study of response to subunit inactivated influenza vaccine. TCRdb reanalysed the RT-PCR reads using MiXCR and keeps one entry per CDR3 protein. The sample records 500,000 to 600,000 distinct CDR3 sequences, around 11% being singletons. The sample here was PBMCs from blood, taken on the day of vaccination. These receptors were obtained from a man aged 50 to 59 who received an inactivated influenza vaccine.

The rearrangement uses TRBV19 and TRBJ2-7; 7 bases are a match to TRBD1. V dropped 4 bases and J dropped 4; count of bases not matched to a gene: 10. This CDR3 has 15 residues. Germline CDR1 and CDR2: LNHDA and SQIVND (reference sequence). CDR3 bases: TGTGCCAGTAGTACGTCGGGACAGAGACTATACGAGCAGTACTTC. It encodes CASSTSGQRLYEQYF.

This clonotype was seen a handful of times. The chain uses TRBV4-1 and TRBJ1-5, with a possible D match to TRBD1 (5 bases). V lost 4 bases and J 5 bases, leaving 12 bases between the germline ends. Germline V gene lookup returns CDR1 MGHRA and CDR2 YSYEKL. This CDR3 is built from 14 residues. This CDR3 reads CASSLRQGYQPQHF. CDR3 sequence (DNA): TGCGCCAGCAGCCTACGGCAGGGCTATCAGCCCCAGCATTTT.

The table lists this clonotype with many counts. The rearrangement joins TRBV5-1 to TRBJ2-2; D is possibly TRBD1 (5 bases). This CDR3 is 14 amino acids long. V was trimmed by 4 bases and J by 3 bases, leaving 10 bases between them. The V gene's germline CDR1 is SGHRS and CDR2 YFSETQ. This chain's CDR3 is CASSARVDTGELFF. The CDR3 nucleotides are TGCGCCAGCAGCGCCAGGGTCGACACCGGGGAGCTGTTTTTT. Complete variable domain (other parts from reference TRBV5-1 and TRBJ2-2): KAGVTQTPRYLIKTRGQQVTLSCSPISGHRSVSWYQQTPGQGLQFLFEYFSETQRNKGNFPGRFSGRQFSNSRSEMNVSTLELGDSALYLCASSARVDTGELFFGEGSRLTVL.

As to this clonotype: A single base separates this from a much larger clone, so it may be a read error. This chain connects TRBV5-1 to TRBJ2-7; D unresolved. Looked up from germline, CDR1 is SGHRS and CDR2 is YFSETQ. There are 15 residues in the CDR3. As DNA, the CDR3 is TGCGCCAGCAGCTTGGGAAGGGAAACCTCCTACGAGCAGAACTTC. The encoded protein is CASSLGRETSYEQNF.

This clonotype came up many times. The chain has TRBV12-3 or TRBV12-4 and TRBJ2-2; no clear D gene. The germline V and J ends were trimmed by 1 base and 10 bases, with 4 bases remaining between them. The length of the CDR3 is 11 residues. This chain's CDR3 is CASSLVEELFF. The CDR3 DNA sequence: TGTGCCAGCAGTTTAGTTGAGGAGCTGTTTTTT.

This clonotype was recorded a few times. The chain joins TRBV12-3 or TRBV12-4 to TRBJ2-7; 9 nucleotides match TRBD2. V shed 6 bases and J 4 bases; nucleotides not matched to a gene: 10. This CDR3 comprises 15 residues. The CDR3 reads CASSPRAGGMYEQYF. CDR3 DNA: TGTGCCAGCAGCCCCCGTGCGGGAGGGATGTACGAGCAGTACTTC.

The chain combines TRBV12-3 or TRBV12-4 with TRBJ2-5, with D perhaps TRBD2 (6 bases). Trimming took 3 bases from V and 1 from J, leaving 15 bases between them. The CDR3 runs 16 residues. Here the CDR3 reads CASSFKLAPAQETQYF. The CDR3 region has the DNA TGTGCCAGCAGTTTTAAGCTAGCGCCTGCCCAAGAGACCCAGTACTTC.

The table lists this clonotype with a few counts. The chain carries TRBV2 and TRBJ1-5, with 11 nucleotides matching TRBD1. V trimming: 8 bases; J trimming: 2 bases; junction bases outside the gene matches: 2. This CDR3 has 14 residues. Germline CDR1 reads SNHLY; CDR2 reads FYNNEI. In DNA, the CDR3 is TGTGCCAGCGCGGGACAGGGGGGCAATCAGCCCCAGCATTTT. This sequence encodes CASAGQGGNQPQHF.

This clonotype was observed a handful of times. V gene TRBV20-1 combines with J gene TRBJ2-2; the D is unclear. Trimming cost V 0 bases and J 0 bases, with 17 bases left between them. This CDR3 has 18 amino acids. CDR1 DFQATT and CDR2 SNEGSKA come from the germline V gene (reference sequence). CDR3 DNA: TGCAGTGCTAGAGATCTTTTTGTCCCAGGAACGAACACCGGGGAGCTGTTTTTT. Its protein is CSARDLFVPGTNTGELFF.

This clonotype came up many times. The CDR3 reads CASSYSRQYYGYTF. In DNA form, the CDR3 reads TGTGCCAGCAGTTACTCGAGACAGTACTATGGCTACACCTTC. This chain uses TRBV6-5 with TRBJ1-2, with a weak D call TRBD1 (5 bases). Germline V gives CDR1 MNHEY, CDR2 SVGAGI. There are 14 residues in the CDR3. V lost 0 bases and J 3 bases, leaving 8 bases between the germline ends.

This clonotype was seen many times. V usage is TRBV9 and J usage is TRBJ1-1, with a weak D call TRBD1 (5 bases). V shed 0 bases and J shed 3 bases, with 6 bases lying between them. This CDR3 has 13 residues. Germline CDR1 is SGDLS and CDR2 is YYNGEE. DNA for the CDR3: TGTGCCAGCAGCGTAGGGGGGGACACTGAAGCTTTCTTT. Translation: CASSVGGDTEAFF.

The chain recombines TRBV6-2 or TRBV6-3 with TRBJ2-5; TRBD1 matches at 7 bases. Germline loops: CDR1 MNHEY, CDR2 SVGEGT. With 6 bases clipped from V and 1 base from J, the junction kept 20 bases outside the gene matches. This CDR3 has 19 residues. In DNA, the CDR3 is TGTGCCAGCAGCTACACGGATCAAGACAGGGCTTACCTCCAAGAGACCCAGTACTTC. It is translated as CASSYTDQDRAYLQETQYF.

The chain carries TRBV20-1 and TRBJ1-2; the D is unclear. Germline V gene lookup returns CDR1 DFQATT and CDR2 SNEGSKA (reference sequence). The CDR3 consists of 14 residues. The V gene lost 0 bases and the J gene lost 7 bases, with 15 bases spanning the gap. The CDR3 protein is CSARDPVGSRGYTF. CDR3 DNA: TGCAGTGCTAGAGATCCGGTAGGGTCGCGTGGCTACACCTTC.

The chain combines TRBV20-1 with TRBJ2-1; D is perhaps TRBD1 (5 bases). The V end was cut by 0 bases, the J end by 2 bases, with 11 bases between. The CDR3 has 15 residues. Germline V gene lookup returns CDR1 DFQATT and CDR2 SNEGSKA (reference sequence). CDR3 loop: CSARDDRVTYNEQFF. In nucleotides, the CDR3 is TGCAGTGCTAGAGATGACAGAGTTACCTACAATGAGCAGTTCTTC.

This clonotype was counted many times. The J gene is TRBJ2-1, the V gene TRBV20-1; D perhaps matches TRBD1 (6 bases). The CDR3 has 16 residues. V was cut by 1 base and J by 4 bases, with 17 bases left in between. Germline V gene data show CDR1 as DFQATT and CDR2 as SNEGSKA (reference sequence). CDR3 protein: CSARGLSQGTYNEQFF. CDR3 coding DNA: TGCAGTGCTAGAGGACTATCACAGGGAACTTACAATGAGCAGTTCTTC.

The V call is TRBV6-2 or TRBV6-3, the J call TRBJ2-7; TRBD1 matches 10 bases. Trimming cost V 0 bases and J 2 bases; bases outside gene matches: 4. The CDR3 has 16 amino acids. Germline V CDR1 and CDR2: MNHEY, SVGEGT. CDR3 amino acids: CASSYSSGQGAYEQYF. The CDR3 bases are TGTGCCAGCAGTTACTCCAGCGGACAGGGGGCCTACGAGCAGTACTTC.